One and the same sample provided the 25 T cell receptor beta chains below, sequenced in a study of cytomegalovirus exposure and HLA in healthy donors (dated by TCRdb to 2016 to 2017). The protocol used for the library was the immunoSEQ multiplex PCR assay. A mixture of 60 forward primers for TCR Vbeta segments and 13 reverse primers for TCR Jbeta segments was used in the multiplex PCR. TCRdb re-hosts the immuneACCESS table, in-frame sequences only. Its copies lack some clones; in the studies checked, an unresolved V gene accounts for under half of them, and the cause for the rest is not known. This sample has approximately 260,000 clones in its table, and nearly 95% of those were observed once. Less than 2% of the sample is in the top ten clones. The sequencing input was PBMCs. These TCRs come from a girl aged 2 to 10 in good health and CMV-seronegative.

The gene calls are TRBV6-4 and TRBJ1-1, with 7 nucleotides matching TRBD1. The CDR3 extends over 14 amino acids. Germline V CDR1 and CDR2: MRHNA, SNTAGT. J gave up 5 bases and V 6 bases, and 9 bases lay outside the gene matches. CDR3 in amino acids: CASSPDRMSTEAFF. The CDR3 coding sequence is TGTGCCAGCAGCCCGGACAGGATGTCGACTGAAGCTTTCTTT.

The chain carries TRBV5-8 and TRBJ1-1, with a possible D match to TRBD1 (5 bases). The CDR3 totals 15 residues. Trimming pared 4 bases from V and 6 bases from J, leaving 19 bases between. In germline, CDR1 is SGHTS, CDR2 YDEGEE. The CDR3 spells CASSKPGLPAAEAFF. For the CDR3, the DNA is TGTGCCAGCAGCAAGCCGGGACTTCCAGCTGCTGAAGCTTTCTTT.

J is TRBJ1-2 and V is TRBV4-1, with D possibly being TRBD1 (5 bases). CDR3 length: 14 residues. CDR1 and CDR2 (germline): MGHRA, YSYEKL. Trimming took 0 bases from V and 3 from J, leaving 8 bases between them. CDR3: CASSQDLGDYGYTF. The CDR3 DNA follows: TGCGCCAGCAGCCAAGATTTAGGGGACTATGGCTACACCTTC.

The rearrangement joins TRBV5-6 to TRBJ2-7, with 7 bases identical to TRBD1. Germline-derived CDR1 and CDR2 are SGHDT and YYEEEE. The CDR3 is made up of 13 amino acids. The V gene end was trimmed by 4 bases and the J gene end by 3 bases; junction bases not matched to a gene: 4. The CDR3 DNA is TGTGCCAGCAGCCCGACAGGGTTCTACGAGCAGTACTTC. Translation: CASSPTGFYEQYF.

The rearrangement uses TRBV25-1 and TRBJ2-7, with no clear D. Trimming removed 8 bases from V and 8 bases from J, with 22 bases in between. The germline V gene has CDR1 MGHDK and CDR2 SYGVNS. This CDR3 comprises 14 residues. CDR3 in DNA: TGTGCCAGCGGCCACCGGAACCTAGAAGGAAAGCAGTACTTC. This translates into CASGHRNLEGKQYF.

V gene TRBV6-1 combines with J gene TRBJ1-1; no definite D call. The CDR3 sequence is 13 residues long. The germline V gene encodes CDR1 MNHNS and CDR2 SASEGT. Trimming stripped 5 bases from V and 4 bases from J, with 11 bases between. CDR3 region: CASSHQRSTEAFF. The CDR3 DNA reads TGTGCCAGCAGTCACCAAAGGAGCACTGAAGCTTTCTTT.

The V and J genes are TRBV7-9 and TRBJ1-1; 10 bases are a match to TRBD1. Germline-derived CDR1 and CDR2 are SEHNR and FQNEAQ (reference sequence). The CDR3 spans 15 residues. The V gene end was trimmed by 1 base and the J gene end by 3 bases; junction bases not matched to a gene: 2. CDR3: CASSLVGQGDTEAFF. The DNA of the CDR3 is TGTGCCAGCAGCTTAGTCGGACAGGGGGACACTGAAGCTTTCTTT.

The CDR3 nucleotides are TGTGCCACCAGCAGAGAGAGGCCCGGATCGGCCTACGAGCAGTACTTC. This codes for CATSRERPGSAYEQYF. V is TRBV15 and J is TRBJ2-7; unclear D gene. The CDR3 totals 16 residues. Germline V gene sequence: CDR1 LNHNV, CDR2 YYDKDF (reference sequence). V was clipped by 0 bases and J by 2 bases, with 14 bases between them.

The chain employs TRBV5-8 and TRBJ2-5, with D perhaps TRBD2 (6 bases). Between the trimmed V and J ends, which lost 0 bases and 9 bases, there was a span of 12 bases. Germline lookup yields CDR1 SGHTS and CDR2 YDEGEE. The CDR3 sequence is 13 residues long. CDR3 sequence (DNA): TGTGCCAGCAGCTTGGGGGCTGTAGCGGCCCAGTACTTC. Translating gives CASSLGAVAAQYF.

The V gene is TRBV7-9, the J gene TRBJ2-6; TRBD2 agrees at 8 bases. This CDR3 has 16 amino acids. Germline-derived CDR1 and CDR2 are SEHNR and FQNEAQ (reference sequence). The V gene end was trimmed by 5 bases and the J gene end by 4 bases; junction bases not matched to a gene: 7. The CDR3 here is CASSLGLASGANVLTF. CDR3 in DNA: TGTGCCAGCAGCCTAGGACTAGCCTCCGGGGCCAACGTCCTGACTTTC.

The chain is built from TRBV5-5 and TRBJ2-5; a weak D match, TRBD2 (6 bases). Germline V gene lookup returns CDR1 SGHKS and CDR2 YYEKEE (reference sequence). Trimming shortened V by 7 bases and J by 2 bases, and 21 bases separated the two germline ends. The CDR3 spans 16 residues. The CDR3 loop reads CASQRAILATQETQYF. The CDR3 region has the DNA TGTGCCAGCCAACGCGCGATTCTAGCGACACAAGAGACCCAGTACTTC.

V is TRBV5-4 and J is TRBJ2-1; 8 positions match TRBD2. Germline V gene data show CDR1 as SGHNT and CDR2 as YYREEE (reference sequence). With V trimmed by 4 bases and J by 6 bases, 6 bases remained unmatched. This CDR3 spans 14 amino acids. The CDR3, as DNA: TGTGCCAGCAGCGGCGGGGGGATTGGCAATGAGCAGTTCTTC. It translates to CASSGGGIGNEQFF.

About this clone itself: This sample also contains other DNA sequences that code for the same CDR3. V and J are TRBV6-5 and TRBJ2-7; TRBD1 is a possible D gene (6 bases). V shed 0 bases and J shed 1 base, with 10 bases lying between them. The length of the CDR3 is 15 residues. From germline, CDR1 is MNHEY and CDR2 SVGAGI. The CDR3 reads CASSYSGTSSYEQYF. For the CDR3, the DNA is TGTGCCAGCAGTTACTCCGGGACATCTTCCTACGAGCAGTACTTC.

DNA of the CDR3: TGTGCCAGCAATGACCGGGACATATACTCCTATAATTCACCCCTCCACTTT. Its protein is CASNDRDIYSYNSPLHF. The chain recombines TRBV6-1 with TRBJ1-6; D may be TRBD1 (6 bases). This CDR3 has 17 residues. The V gene lost 7 bases and the J gene lost 0 bases, with 16 bases spanning the gap. The germline V gene has CDR1 MNHNS and CDR2 SASEGT.

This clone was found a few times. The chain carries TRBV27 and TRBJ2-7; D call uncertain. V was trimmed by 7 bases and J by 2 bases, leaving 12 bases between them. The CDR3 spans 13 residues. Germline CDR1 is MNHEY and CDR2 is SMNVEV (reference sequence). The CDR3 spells CASTGNQTYEQYF. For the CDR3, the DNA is TGTGCCAGCACGGGTAATCAGACCTACGAGCAGTACTTC.

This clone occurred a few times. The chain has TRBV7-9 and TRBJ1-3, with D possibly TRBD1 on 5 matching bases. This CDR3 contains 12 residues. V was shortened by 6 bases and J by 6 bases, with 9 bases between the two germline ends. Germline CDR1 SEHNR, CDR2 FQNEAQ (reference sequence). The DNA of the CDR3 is TGTGCCAGCAGTTTACAGGCAAACACCATATATTTT. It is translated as CASSLQANTIYF.

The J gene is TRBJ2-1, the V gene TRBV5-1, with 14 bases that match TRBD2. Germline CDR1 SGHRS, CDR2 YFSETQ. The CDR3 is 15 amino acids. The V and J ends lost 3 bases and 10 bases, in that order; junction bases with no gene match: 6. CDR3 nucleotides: TGCGCCAGCAGCTCCCCGGGACTAGCGGGAGACGAGCAGTTCTTC. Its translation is CASSSPGLAGDEQFF.

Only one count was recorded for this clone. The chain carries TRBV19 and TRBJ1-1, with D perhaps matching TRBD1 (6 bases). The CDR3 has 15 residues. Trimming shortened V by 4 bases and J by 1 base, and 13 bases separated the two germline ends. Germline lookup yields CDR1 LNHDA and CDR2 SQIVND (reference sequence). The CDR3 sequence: CASSTLTGSNTEAFF. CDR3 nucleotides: TGTGCCAGTAGTACTCTCACAGGGTCGAACACTGAAGCTTTCTTT. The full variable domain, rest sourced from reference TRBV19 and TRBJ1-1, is DGGITQSPKYLFRKEGQNVTLSCEQNLNHDAMYWYRQDPGQGLRLIYYSQIVNDFQKGDIAEGYSVSREKKESFPLTVTSAQKNPTAFYLCASSTLTGSNTEAFFGQGTRLTVV.

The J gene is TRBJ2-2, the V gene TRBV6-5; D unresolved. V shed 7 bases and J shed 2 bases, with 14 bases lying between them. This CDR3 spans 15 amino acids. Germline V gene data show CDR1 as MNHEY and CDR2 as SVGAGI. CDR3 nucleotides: TGTGCCAGCAATCCGAACAGTATAAACACCGGGGAGCTGTTTTTT. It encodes CASNPNSINTGELFF.

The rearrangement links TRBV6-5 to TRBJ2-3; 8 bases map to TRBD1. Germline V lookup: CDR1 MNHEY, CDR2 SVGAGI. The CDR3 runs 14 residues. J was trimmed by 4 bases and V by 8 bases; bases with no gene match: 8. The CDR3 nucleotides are TGTGCCAGCCGGACAGGGTCAGGTGCAGATACGCAGTATTTT. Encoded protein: CASRTGSGADTQYF.

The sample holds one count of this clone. The CDR3 reads CASSLSSGNTDTQYF. The CDR3 nucleotides read TGCGCCAGCAGCCTATCTAGCGGGAACACAGATACGCAGTATTTT. The rearrangement links TRBV4-1 to TRBJ2-3, with 9 bases fitting TRBD2. The V gene end was trimmed by 4 bases and the J gene end by 2 bases; junction bases not matched to a gene: 4. This CDR3 is 15 amino acids long. In germline, CDR1 is MGHRA, CDR2 YSYEKL.

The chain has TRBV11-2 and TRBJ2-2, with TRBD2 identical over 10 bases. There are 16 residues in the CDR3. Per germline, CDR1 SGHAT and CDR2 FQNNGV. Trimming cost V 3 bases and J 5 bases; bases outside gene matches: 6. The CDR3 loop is CASSFEREGVTGELFF. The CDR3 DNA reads TGTGCCAGCAGCTTCGAGCGGGAGGGCGTTACCGGGGAGCTGTTTTTT. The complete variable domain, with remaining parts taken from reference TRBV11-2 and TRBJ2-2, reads EAGVAQSPRYKIIEKRQSVAFWCNPISGHATLYWYQQILGQGPKLLIQFQNNGVVDDSQLPKDRFSAERLKGVDSTLKIQPAKLEDSAVYLCASSFEREGVTGELFFGEGSRLTVL.

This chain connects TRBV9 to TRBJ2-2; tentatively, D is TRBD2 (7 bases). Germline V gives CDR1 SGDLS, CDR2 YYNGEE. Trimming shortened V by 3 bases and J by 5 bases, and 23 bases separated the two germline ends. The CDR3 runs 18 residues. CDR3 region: CASSDDTDGGARTGELFF. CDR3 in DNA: TGTGCCAGCAGCGACGATACAGATGGGGGGGCACGGACCGGGGAGCTGTTTTTT.

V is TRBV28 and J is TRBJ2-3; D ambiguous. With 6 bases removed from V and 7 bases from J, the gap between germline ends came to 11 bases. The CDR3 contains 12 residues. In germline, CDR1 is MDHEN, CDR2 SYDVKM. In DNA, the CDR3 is TGTGCCAGCAGACCACCGGAGCATACGCAGTATTTT. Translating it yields CASRPPEHTQYF.

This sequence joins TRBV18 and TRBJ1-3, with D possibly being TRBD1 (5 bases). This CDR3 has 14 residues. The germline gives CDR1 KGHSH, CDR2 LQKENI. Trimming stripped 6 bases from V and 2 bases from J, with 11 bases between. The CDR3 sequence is CASSLGQAGNTIYF. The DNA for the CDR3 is TGTGCCAGCTCCCTTGGACAAGCTGGAAACACCATATATTTT.